This T cell receptor (beta chain) was sequenced for a study of blood T cell dynamics during melanoma immunotherapy. Each bulk PBMC sample had roughly 0.35 ug DNA loaded. TCRdb's copy holds only in-frame clones and misses some; the assay was immunoSEQ multiplex PCR. The sample yields roughly 16,000 clones, 90% to 95% seen once. In regard to this clone: Its antigen is unknown.

CDR1 SNHLY and CDR2 FYNNEI come from the germline V gene. The ends were cut back, 8 bases at V and 1 base at J, with 18 bases in the middle. CDR3 length: 16 residues. Time point denoted: pre-treatment baseline. Apart from two fast progressors, RECIST 1.1 response was judged 12 weeks post-infusion. The study's findings and limits: Unlike progressors, later disease-control patients had W3 repertoires gaining clonality or diversity.

The chain employs TRBV2 and TRBJ2-4; tentative D call: TRBD2 (5 bases). Here the sequenced sample was blood, taken from a patient treated with checkpoint blockade. The clonotype originates from a human donor with melanoma. CDR3 sequence: CASFPVNSGAKNIQYF. The CDR3, as DNA: TGTGCCAGCTTCCCCGTTAACTCGGGGGCCAAAAACATTCAGTACTTC.